Below, 28 T cell receptor beta chains from the same sample are listed, as sequenced in a study of blood T cells in healthy people across ages. It was with a sample-barcoded 5' primer and a J-beta primer mix that a second PCR of about 7 to 12 cycles was run. TCRdb redid the calling of the 5' RACE reads with MiXCR, one entry per CDR3 protein. Here the sample spans about 1.4 million distinct CDR3 sequences, around 59% being singletons. Sequenced sample: blood. The receptor set was obtained from a man between 18 and 35 years old in good health.

This chain connects TRBV29-1 to TRBJ1-5; 9 bases match TRBD1. The CDR3 has 15 amino acids. The germline gives CDR1 SQVTM, CDR2 ANQGSEA. V lost 6 bases, J lost 1 base, and 7 bases stayed unmatched. The CDR3 sequence: CSVPQGAVSNQPQHF. In DNA, the CDR3 is TGCAGCGTCCCACAGGGGGCTGTCAGCAATCAGCCCCAGCATTTT.

Notes on this clonotype: One junction end disagrees with the germline gene, perhaps due to a read error. This chain uses TRBV27 with TRBJ2-2; 8 bases are a match to TRBD1. Germline CDR1 is MNHEY and CDR2 is SMNVEV (reference sequence). The CDR3 has 16 residues. CDR3 in amino acids: CVSSRPSDRGTGELFF. CDR3 nucleotide sequence: TGTGTCAGCAGTCGCCCCTCCGACAGGGGTACCGGGGAGCTGTTTTTT.

The chain recombines TRBV4-3 with TRBJ1-4; the D is unclear. This CDR3 has 19 residues. Trimming shortened V by 3 bases and J by 0 bases, and 20 bases separated the two germline ends. CDR1 and CDR2 from the germline V gene are LGHNA and YSLEER. CDR3 amino acids: CASSQDQKYPPATNEKLFF. The CDR3 region has the DNA TGCGCCAGCAGCCAGGATCAGAAGTATCCACCCGCAACTAATGAAAAACTGTTTTTT.

The chain uses TRBV12-3 or TRBV12-4 and TRBJ1-1; 8 nucleotides line up with TRBD1. The V segment lost 6 bases and the J segment 3 bases; nucleotides outside the gene matches: 9. The CDR3 is 15 amino acids. CDR3 residues: CASSYYDRGDTEAFF. CDR3 bases: TGTGCCAGCAGCTATTATGACAGGGGAGACACTGAAGCTTTCTTT.

The V call is TRBV4-1, the J call TRBJ2-7; TRBD1 matches at 8 bases. CDR1 MGHRA and CDR2 YSYEKL come from the germline V gene. The CDR3 has 14 amino acids. V lost 4 bases, J lost 3 bases, and 5 bases stayed unmatched. The CDR3 spells CASSPGQAYYEQYF. The CDR3 nucleotides read TGCGCCAGCAGCCCGGGACAGGCCTACTACGAGCAGTACTTC.

This chain uses TRBV5-5 with TRBJ1-4; possible D gene TRBD1, 6 bases. The length of the CDR3 is 14 residues. Per the germline V gene, CDR1 is SGHKS and CDR2 is YYEKEE (reference sequence). V lost 2 bases to trimming and J lost 6 bases, with 11 bases between them. DNA of the CDR3: TGTGCCAGCAGCTTAGAACAGGGCGATGAAAAACTGTTTTTT. Protein: CASSLEQGDEKLFF.

The rearrangement joins TRBV4-1 to TRBJ2-7, with TRBD1 identical over 8 bases. CDR3 length: 15 amino acids. V dropped 5 bases and J dropped 1; count of bases not matched to a gene: 7. Germline CDR1 MGHRA, CDR2 YSYEKL. The CDR3 DNA reads TGCGCCAGCAGCTACGGACAGGGATCATCCTACGAGCAGTACTTC. This gives the protein CASSYGQGSSYEQYF.

The V gene is TRBV11-1, the J gene TRBJ1-4; possibly TRBD1 for D (6 bases). V lost 6 bases and J 7 bases, leaving 15 bases between the germline ends. The CDR3 is 14 residues long. Germline CDR1 SGHAT, CDR2 FQDESV (reference sequence). CDR3 DNA sequence: TGTGCCAGCAGTAACGACAGGAGGGGTGAAAAACTGTTTTTT. It encodes CASSNDRRGEKLFF.

The chain recombines TRBV10-3 with TRBJ2-3; a possible D gene is TRBD2 (6 bases). Germline CDR1 ENHRY, CDR2 SYGVKD. V was shortened by 4 bases and J by 5 bases, with 13 bases between the two germline ends. CDR3 length: 14 residues. CDR3 region: CAISVRGGGDTQYF. The CDR3 DNA reads as TGTGCCATCAGTGTGCGGGGTGGGGGAGATACGCAGTATTTT.

This clonotype was detected once. The CDR3 sequence: CASEVSGISSYEQYF. The CDR3 DNA reads as TGTGCCAGCGAAGTATCCGGGATTAGCTCCTACGAGCAGTACTTC. The rearrangement joins TRBV7-2 to TRBJ2-7, with a tentative D call TRBD2 (5 bases). V was cut by 8 bases and J by 0 bases, with 17 bases left in between. The CDR3 length is 15 residues. Germline assignment: CDR1 SGHTA and CDR2 FQGNSA.

The rearrangement uses TRBV13 and TRBJ1-1; 8 bases map to TRBD1. The CDR3 sequence is 15 residues long. With 6 bases clipped from V and 3 bases from J, the junction kept 9 bases outside the gene matches. CDR1 and CDR2 from the germline V gene are PRHDT and FYEKMQ (reference sequence). The CDR3 DNA reads as TGTGCCAGCAGTGTACAGGGGGGCGGCTACACTGAAGCTTTCTTT. Residues: CASSVQGGGYTEAFF.

The chain couples TRBV12-3 or TRBV12-4 to TRBJ1-2; D is undetermined. The CDR3 is 12 amino acids. Trimming stripped 4 bases from V and 5 bases from J, with 8 bases between. The CDR3 DNA follows: TGTGCCAGCAGTTGGTCCGTTTATGGCTACACCTTC. This encodes CASSWSVYGYTF.

The chain has TRBV2 and TRBJ2-5; TRBD1 agrees at 7 bases. J lost 2 bases, V lost 5 bases, and 11 bases had no gene match. Per the germline V gene, CDR1 is SNHLY and CDR2 is FYNNEI. The CDR3 totals 16 residues. The CDR3 spells CASSTDRDGQQETQYF. Written as DNA, the CDR3 is TGTGCCAGCAGTACCGACAGGGACGGGCAGCAAGAGACCCAGTACTTC.

The chain employs TRBV12-3 or TRBV12-4 and TRBJ1-2; a possible D gene is TRBD1 (6 bases). Trimming removed 5 bases from V and 6 bases from J, with 13 bases in between. CDR3 length equals 13 residues. CDR3 bases: TGTGCCAGCAGTCAAGGGGGATACGATGGCTACACCTTC. Translation: CASSQGGYDGYTF.

The chain is built from TRBV29-1 and TRBJ2-7; tentatively, D is TRBD2 (6 bases). The J call may be wrong; the DNA end is better matched by TRBJ2-5. Per the germline V gene, CDR1 is SQVTM and CDR2 is ANQGSEA. The CDR3 spans 12 residues. CDR3 in amino acids: CSSRRDWETQYF. The CDR3 DNA sequence: TGCAGCTCCCGGAGGGATTGGGAGACCCAGTACTTC.

The chain links TRBV30 to TRBJ2-7; weak D call: TRBD1 (6 bases). CDR3 length: 14 residues. The V gene's germline CDR1 is GTSNPN and CDR2 SVGIG (reference sequence). Trimming pared 5 bases from V and 0 bases from J, leaving 14 bases between. CDR3 region: CAWQGTTSSYEQYF. As DNA, the CDR3 is TGTGCCTGGCAGGGGACAACAAGCTCCTACGAGCAGTACTTC.

V usage is TRBV7-6 and J usage is TRBJ2-7; 7 bases map to TRBD2. The CDR3 is made up of 16 amino acids. Germline V gives CDR1 SGHVS, CDR2 FNYEAQ. J was trimmed by 0 bases and V by 5 bases; bases with no gene match: 10. The CDR3 here is CASSQSSGVSSYEQYF. CDR3 nucleotides: TGTGCCAGCAGCCAATCTAGCGGAGTTAGCTCCTACGAGCAGTACTTC. The whole variable domain, remainder taken from reference TRBV7-6 and TRBJ2-7, is GAGVSQSPRYKVTKRGQDVALRCDPISGHVSLYWYRQALGQGPEFLTYFNYEAQQDKSGLPNDRFSAERPEGSISTLTIQRTEQRDSAMYRCASSQSSGVSSYEQYFGPGTRLTVT.

The genes are TRBV28 and TRBJ2-4, with D unclear. Germline CDR1 MDHEN, CDR2 SYDVKM. V lost 6 bases to trimming and J lost 0 bases, with 15 bases between them. This CDR3 comprises 16 residues. The CDR3 nucleotides are TGTGCCAGCAGCTACCCTAGTGGAGTAGCCAAAAACATTCAGTACTTC. Translated, it gives CASSYPSGVAKNIQYF.

V usage is TRBV20-1 and J usage is TRBJ2-4; 11 nucleotides line up with TRBD1. The DNA end is more similar to TRBJ2-7, so the J call may be wrong. The CDR3 runs to 14 residues. Per the germline V gene, CDR1 is DFQATT and CDR2 is SNEGSKA (reference sequence). CDR3 loop: CSARGTGGKYEQYF. CDR3 sequence (DNA): TGCAGTGCTAGGGGGACAGGGGGGAAGTACGAGCAGTACTTC.

The chain uses TRBV5-1 and TRBJ2-1; D perhaps matches TRBD2 (5 bases). From germline, CDR1 is SGHRS and CDR2 YFSETQ. The CDR3 totals 13 residues. The V gene lost 4 bases and the J gene lost 10 bases, with 15 bases spanning the gap. The CDR3 reads CASSQRIGVEQFF. Here the CDR3 DNA reads TGCGCCAGCAGCCAGCGGATTGGGGTGGAGCAGTTCTTC.

The rearrangement uses TRBV7-9 and TRBJ2-7; no definite D call. Trimming left V 6 bases short and J 2 bases short, with 11 bases between. The germline CDR1 and CDR2 sequences are SEHNR and FQNEAQ (reference sequence). The CDR3 spans 13 residues. This chain's CDR3 is CASRSSTTYEQYF. As DNA, the CDR3 is TGTGCCAGCAGATCATCCACCACCTACGAGCAGTACTTC.

This clonotype was found a few times. The chain combines TRBV11-1 with TRBJ2-1; 8 positions match TRBD2. CDR1 SGHAT and CDR2 FQDESV come from the germline V gene (reference sequence). The CDR3 covers 18 residues. The V gene end was trimmed by 2 bases and the J gene end by 4 bases; junction bases not matched to a gene: 13. CDR3 sequence: CASSLRLGGRPSYNEQFF. The CDR3 coding sequence is TGTGCCAGCAGCTTAAGGTTGGGCGGGAGGCCCTCTTACAATGAGCAGTTCTTC.

About this clonotype itself: A far larger clone is just one base off, so this is likely a read error. For the CDR3, the DNA is TGTGCCAGCAGCCCCGGGGGGTATGGCAACACCTTC. This gives the protein CASSPGGYGNTF. The V and J genes are TRBV7-2 and TRBJ1-2, with D perhaps matching TRBD1 (5 bases). The CDR3 has 12 amino acids. The germline V gene has CDR1 SGHTA and CDR2 FQGNSA.

This clonotype has just a few counts. V gene TRBV4-1 combines with J gene TRBJ2-2, with 14 bases aligning to TRBD2. V shed 1 base and J 6 bases; nucleotides not matched to a gene: 13. Per the germline V gene, CDR1 is MGHRA and CDR2 is YSYEKL. CDR3 length: 20 amino acids. This CDR3 reads CASSQGWGLAGEPGAGELFF. CDR3 sequence (DNA): TGCGCCAGCAGCCAAGGATGGGGACTAGCGGGAGAGCCGGGGGCCGGGGAGCTGTTTTTT.

The V call is TRBV20-1, the J call TRBJ2-7; D may be TRBD2 (5 bases). V was clipped by 5 bases and J by 3 bases, with 14 bases between them. The germline V gene has CDR1 DFQATT and CDR2 SNEGSKA (reference sequence). This CDR3 is 13 amino acids long. The CDR3 is CSALGGKLYEQYF. The DNA of the CDR3 is TGCAGTGCTCTCGGAGGCAAACTCTACGAGCAGTACTTC.

This clonotype came up a few times. The gene calls are TRBV13 and TRBJ2-3; a possible D gene is TRBD2 (7 bases). Germline V gene data show CDR1 as PRHDT and CDR2 as FYEKMQ (reference sequence). This CDR3 contains 17 residues. Trimming shortened V by 0 bases and J by 6 bases, and 19 bases separated the two germline ends. Here the CDR3 DNA reads TGTGCCAGCAGCTTAGGCCAGGGGCGGGGGTCAACGGATACGCAGTATTTT. Residues: CASSLGQGRGSTDTQYF.

The V gene is TRBV20-1, the J gene TRBJ2-1, with D tentatively TRBD1 (7 bases). The CDR3 covers 18 residues. Trimming left V 0 bases short and J 7 bases short, with 25 bases between. Germline V gene sequence: CDR1 DFQATT, CDR2 SNEGSKA (reference sequence). CDR3 DNA sequence: TGCAGTGCTAGAGATAAATTACGCGGGACAGCCTCGGGGAATGAGCAGTTCTTC. This codes for CSARDKLRGTASGNEQFF.

The CDR3 region is CAISDTSGEASTDTQYF. The CDR3 DNA sequence: TGTGCCATCAGTGACACTAGCGGGGAGGCTAGCACAGATACGCAGTATTTT. The V call is TRBV10-3, the J call TRBJ2-3, with TRBD2 matching 10 bases. Germline assignment: CDR1 ENHRY and CDR2 SYGVKD. V gave up 3 bases and J gave up 0 bases; unmatched junction bases: 6. The CDR3 has 17 residues.